The clone carrying this T cell receptor (beta chain) was detected only once. The target antigen is unknown. Per germline, CDR1 SQVTM and CDR2 ANQGSEA. The CDR3 extends over 17 amino acids. V was trimmed by 4 bases and J by 0 bases, leaving 22 bases between them. This specimen belongs to a study of CD8+CD57+ T cells in acquired aplastic anemia. Study details: Healthy donor sequencing depth: 9.5 million to 10.8 million CD4+, under 12 million CD8+ reads.

Regarding the study as a whole: The same twenty-nine CD8+ CDR3 sequences occurred in patients and in controls. Controls did not differ significantly from patients in CD8+ Simpson's diversity.

It was genomic DNA that served as the template for profiling TCR beta VDJ and CDR3. Each CDR3 protein gets one entry after TCRdb re-called the reads with MiXCR. The sample lists about 180,000 distinct CDR3 sequences, about 47% occurring once. This chain uses TRBV29-1 with TRBJ2-7, with D perhaps TRBD1 or TRBD2 (5 bases each). The TCR was taken from a human donor in good health. Input material: sorted CD4+, CD8+, or CD8+CD57+ T cells (not recorded which) from PBMCs. CDR3 nucleotide sequence: TGCAGCGTTGTGGGGTCGGAGAGGGGAGTCGGCTCCTACGAGCAGTACTTC. Protein: CSVVGSERGVGSYEQYF.